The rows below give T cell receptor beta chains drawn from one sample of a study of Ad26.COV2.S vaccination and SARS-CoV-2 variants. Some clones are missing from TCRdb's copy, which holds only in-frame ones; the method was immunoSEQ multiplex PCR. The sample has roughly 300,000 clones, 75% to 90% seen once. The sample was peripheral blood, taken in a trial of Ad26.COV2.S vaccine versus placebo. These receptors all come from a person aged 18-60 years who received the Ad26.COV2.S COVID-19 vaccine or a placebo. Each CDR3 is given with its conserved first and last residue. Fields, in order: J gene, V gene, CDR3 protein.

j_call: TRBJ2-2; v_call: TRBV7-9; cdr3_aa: CASSPTGTGRTGELFF
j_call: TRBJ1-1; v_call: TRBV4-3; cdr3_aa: CASSQVAGTRPNTEAFF
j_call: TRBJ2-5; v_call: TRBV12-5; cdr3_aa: CASGLWEGETQYF
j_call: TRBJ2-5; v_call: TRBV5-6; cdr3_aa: CASSLYGKETQYF
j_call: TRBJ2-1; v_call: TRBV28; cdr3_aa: CASSSGTSNNEQFF
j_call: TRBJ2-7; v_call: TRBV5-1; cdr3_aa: CASSLATGTTGEQYF
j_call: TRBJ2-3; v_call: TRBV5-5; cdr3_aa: CASSLEWGDTQYF
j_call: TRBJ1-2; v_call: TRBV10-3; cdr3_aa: CAISESPEDYTF
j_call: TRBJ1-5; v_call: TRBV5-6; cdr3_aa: CASSRKTGGNYFQPQHF
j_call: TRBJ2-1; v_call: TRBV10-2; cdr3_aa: CASSDALAGGYNEQFF
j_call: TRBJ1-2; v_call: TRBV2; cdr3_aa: CASSDEGRGYTF
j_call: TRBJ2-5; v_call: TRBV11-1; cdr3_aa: CASSPPPGQGSETQYF
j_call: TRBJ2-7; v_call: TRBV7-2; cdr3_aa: CASSLIQGVYEQYF
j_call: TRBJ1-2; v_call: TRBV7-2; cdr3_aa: CASSLGALGQDYGYTF
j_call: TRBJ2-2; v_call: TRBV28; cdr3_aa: CASSFSGSSYTGELFF
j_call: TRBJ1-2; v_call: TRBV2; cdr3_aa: CASMGGASNYGYTF
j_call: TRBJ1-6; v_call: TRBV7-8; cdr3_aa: CASSLGSPLHF
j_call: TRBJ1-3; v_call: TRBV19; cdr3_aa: CASRPGQGGGNTIYF
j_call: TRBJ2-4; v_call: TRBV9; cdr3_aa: CASSVEVNGWDIQYF
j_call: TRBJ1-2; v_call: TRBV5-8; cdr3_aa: CASSLGQGIMYGYTF
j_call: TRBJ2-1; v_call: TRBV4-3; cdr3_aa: CASSLGYEQFF
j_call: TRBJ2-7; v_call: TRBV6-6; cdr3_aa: CASSREGYTGTYEQYF
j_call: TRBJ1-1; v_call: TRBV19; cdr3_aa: CASIGKGYSEAFF